This T cell receptor beta chain was observed in a study of T cell responses to AZD1222 COVID-19 vaccine. The repertoire was sequenced with immunoSEQ multiplex PCR; TCRdb's copy has only in-frame clones and lacks some. The data hold about 150,000 clones, with over 90% observed a single time. Concerning this clone: Its antigen is not known.

Germline assignment: CDR1 SGDLS and CDR2 YYNGEE. This CDR3 contains 17 residues. V dropped 4 bases and J dropped 2; count of bases not matched to a gene: 12. Findings of the study overall: Females made up more of the donors, who were largely white British, and clonal diversity may have come out too low. The number of AZD1222 recipients seropositive at baseline was only five to seven. Repertoires were sampled only after the peak T cell response. Regions 160-218 and 743-854 held dominance among vaccine-associated CD4 TCRs, which spanned spike.

This receptor was identified in an adult who received the AZD1222 COVID-19 vaccine. The specimen was peripheral blood, collected 28 days after the second AZD1222 dose. This chain joins TRBV9 and TRBJ2-5, with 9 positions matching TRBD1. CDR3 loop: CASSLDRGTGPQETQYF. CDR3 DNA: TGTGCCAGCAGCCTAGACCGGGGGACAGGGCCTCAAGAGACCCAGTACTTC.